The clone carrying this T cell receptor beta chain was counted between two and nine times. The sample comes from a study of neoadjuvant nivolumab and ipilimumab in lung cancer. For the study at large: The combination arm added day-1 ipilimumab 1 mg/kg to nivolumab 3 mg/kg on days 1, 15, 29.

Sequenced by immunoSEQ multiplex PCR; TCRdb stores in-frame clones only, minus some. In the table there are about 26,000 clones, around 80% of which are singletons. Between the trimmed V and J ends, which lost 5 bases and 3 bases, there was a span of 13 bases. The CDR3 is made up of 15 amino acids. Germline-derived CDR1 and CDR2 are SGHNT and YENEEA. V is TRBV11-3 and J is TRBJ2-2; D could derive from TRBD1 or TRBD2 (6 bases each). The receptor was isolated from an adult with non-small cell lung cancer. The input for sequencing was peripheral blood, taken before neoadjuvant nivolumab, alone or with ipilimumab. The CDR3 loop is CASSATGRYTGELFF. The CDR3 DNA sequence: TGTGCCAGCAGCGCCACAGGGAGGTACACCGGGGAGCTGTTTTTT.